These 5 T cell receptor beta chains share one sample of origin, sequenced in a study of siplizumab effects on memory and regulatory T cells. The antigens of these receptors remain unknown. Sequencing used immunoSEQ multiplex PCR; TCRdb keeps in-frame clones, though not all of them. Seen here are 300 or so clones, under 80% observed once, and the top ten hold over 10%. Cells of the mixed lymphocyte reaction were cocultured at 37 degrees C for about six days. The specimen was CFSE-low (dividing) CD8+ T cells sorted from an allogeneic mixed lymphocyte reaction. These receptors all stem from a human donor in good health; the cells came from an allogeneic mixed lymphocyte reaction.

The chain links TRBV27 to TRBJ1-2; the D is unclear. The V and J ends lost 3 bases and 4 bases respectively, with 9 bases between them. The germline V gene encodes CDR1 MNHEY and CDR2 SMNVEV (reference sequence). The CDR3 contains 13 residues. The CDR3 nucleotides read TGTGCCAGCAGTTTTGGGCAGAGCTATGGCTACACCTTC. This translates into CASSFGQSYGYTF.

The rearrangement uses TRBV10-2 and TRBJ2-7; D is unresolved. V shed 3 bases and J shed 4 bases, with 4 bases lying between them. The CDR3 totals 11 residues. Germline V gives CDR1 WSHSY, CDR2 SAAADI. CDR3 nucleotide sequence: TGCGCCAGCAGTGACCTTTACGAGCAGTACTTC. It specifies CASSDLYEQYF.

This chain uses TRBV6-4 with TRBJ2-6; no reliable D call. In germline, CDR1 is MRHNA, CDR2 SNTAGT. The V gene lost 5 bases and the J gene lost 5 bases, with 22 bases spanning the gap. This CDR3 has 18 amino acids. CDR3 coding DNA: TGTGCCAGCAGTTTTTCCGGCTCACGACAAAGTCGGGCCAACGTCCTGACTTTC. This translates into CASSFSGSRQSRANVLTF.

The chain couples TRBV4-1 to TRBJ2-1, with D unclear. This CDR3 has 15 amino acids. Germline CDR1 MGHRA, CDR2 YSYEKL. Trimming cost V 1 base and J 6 bases, with 13 bases left between them. The CDR3 protein is CASSQVSQSTNEQFF. The CDR3 bases are TGCGCCAGCAGCCAAGTGAGTCAGTCGACCAATGAGCAGTTCTTC.

This clone was counted a few times. The chain joins TRBV4-2 to TRBJ2-7; 9 nucleotides match TRBD1. Germline-derived CDR1 and CDR2 are LGHNA and YNFKEQ. The CDR3 runs to 14 residues. Trimming took 6 bases from V and 2 from J; bases not matched to a gene: 5. The CDR3: CASSPGQGAYEQYF. The CDR3 DNA is TGTGCCAGCAGTCCGGGACAGGGAGCCTACGAGCAGTACTTC.